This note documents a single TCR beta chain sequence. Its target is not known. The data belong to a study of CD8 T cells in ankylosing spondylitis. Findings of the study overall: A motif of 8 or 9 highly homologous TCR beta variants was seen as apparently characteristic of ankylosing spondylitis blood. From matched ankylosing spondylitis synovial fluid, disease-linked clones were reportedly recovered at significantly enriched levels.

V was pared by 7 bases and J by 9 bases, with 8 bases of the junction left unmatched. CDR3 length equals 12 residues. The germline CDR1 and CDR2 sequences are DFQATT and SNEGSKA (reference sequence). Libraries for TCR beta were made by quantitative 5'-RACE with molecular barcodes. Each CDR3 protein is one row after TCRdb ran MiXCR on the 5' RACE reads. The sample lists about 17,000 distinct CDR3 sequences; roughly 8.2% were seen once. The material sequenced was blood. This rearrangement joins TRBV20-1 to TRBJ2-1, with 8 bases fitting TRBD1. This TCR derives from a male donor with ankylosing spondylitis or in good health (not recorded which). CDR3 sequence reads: CSESGQGSEQFF. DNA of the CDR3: TGCAGTGAATCAGGACAGGGCAGTGAGCAGTTCTTC.